This T cell receptor (beta chain) originates from a study of OX40 agonist ivuxolimab in advanced cancers. Only in-frame clones appear in the TCRdb table, and some are missing; sequencing was by immunoSEQ multiplex PCR. This table holds some 77,000 clones, 92% found once. CDR3 size: 15 residues. From germline, CDR1 is SGHNT and CDR2 YYREEE (reference sequence). Between the trimmed V and J ends, which lost 0 bases and 1 base, there was a span of 10 bases. Sequencing was performed on CD4+ or CD8+ T cells sorted from blood, taken in a trial of the OX40 agonist ivuxolimab. This sequence joins TRBV5-4 and TRBJ1-1; D gene ambiguous. The clonotype originates from an adult with an advanced solid tumor such as melanoma, head and neck, liver or kidney cancer. The CDR3 here is CASSLDVMGNTEAFF. The CDR3 DNA sequence: TGTGCCAGCAGCTTGGACGTTATGGGGAACACTGAAGCTTTCTTT.